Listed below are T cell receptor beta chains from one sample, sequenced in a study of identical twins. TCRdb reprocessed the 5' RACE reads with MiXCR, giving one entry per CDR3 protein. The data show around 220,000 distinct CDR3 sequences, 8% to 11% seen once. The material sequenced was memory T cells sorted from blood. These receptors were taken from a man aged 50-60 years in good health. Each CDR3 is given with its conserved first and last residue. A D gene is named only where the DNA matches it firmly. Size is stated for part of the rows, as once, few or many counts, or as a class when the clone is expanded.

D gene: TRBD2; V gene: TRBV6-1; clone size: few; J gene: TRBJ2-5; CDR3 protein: CASSEKTGGSPETQYF; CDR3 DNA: TGTGCCAGCAGTGAAAAGACGGGGGGGAGCCCTGAGACCCAGTACTTC
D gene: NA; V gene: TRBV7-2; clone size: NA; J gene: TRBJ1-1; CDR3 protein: CASSPLYIMNTEAFF; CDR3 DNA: TGTGCCAGCAGCCCCTTATATATTATGAACACTGAAGCTTTCTTT
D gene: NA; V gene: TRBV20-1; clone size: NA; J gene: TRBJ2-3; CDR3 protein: CSAQTETDTQYF; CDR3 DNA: TGCAGTGCCCAGACAGAAACAGATACGCAGTATTTT
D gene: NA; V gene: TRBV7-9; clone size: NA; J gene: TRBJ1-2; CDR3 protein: CASSLAHGQGNYGYTF; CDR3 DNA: TGTGCCAGCAGCTTAGCGCATGGGCAGGGGAACTATGGCTACACCTTC
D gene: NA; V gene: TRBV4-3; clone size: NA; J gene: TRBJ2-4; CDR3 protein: CASSQEVGQGGIAAKNIQYF; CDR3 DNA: TGCGCCAGCAGCCAAGAGGTGGGGCAGGGTGGTATAGCAGCCAAAAACATTCAGTACTTC
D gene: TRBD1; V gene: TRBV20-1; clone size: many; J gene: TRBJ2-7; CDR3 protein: CSARLPGQISYEQYF; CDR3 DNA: TGCAGTGCTAGACTCCCGGGACAGATTTCCTACGAGCAGTACTTC
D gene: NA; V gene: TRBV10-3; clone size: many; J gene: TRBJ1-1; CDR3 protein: CAISEDFQGPSTEAFF; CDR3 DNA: TGTGCCATCAGTGAGGATTTCCAGGGGCCGAGCACTGAAGCTTTCTTT
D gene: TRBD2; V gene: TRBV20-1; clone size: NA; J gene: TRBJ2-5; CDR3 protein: CSARDLQREDSWETQYF; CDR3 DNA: TGCAGTGCTAGAGATCTCCAGCGGGAGGATAGTTGGGAGACCCAGTACTTC
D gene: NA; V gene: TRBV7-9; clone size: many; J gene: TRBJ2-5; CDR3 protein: CASSDRGKGETQYF; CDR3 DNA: TGTGCCAGCAGCGATAGGGGCAAAGGGGAGACCCAGTACTTC
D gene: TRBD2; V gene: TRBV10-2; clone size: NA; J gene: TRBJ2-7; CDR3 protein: CASSDPGLAGGNYEQYF; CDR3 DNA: TGCGCCAGCAGTGATCCGGGACTAGCGGGGGGGAACTACGAGCAGTACTTC
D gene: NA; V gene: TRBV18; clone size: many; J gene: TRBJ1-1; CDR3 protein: CASSPPTGTEAFF; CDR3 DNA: TGTGCCAGCTCACCACCGACCGGAACCGAAGCTTTCTTT
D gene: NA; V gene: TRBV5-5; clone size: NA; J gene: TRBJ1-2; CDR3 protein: CASSLTAENYGYTF; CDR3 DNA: TGTGCCAGCAGCTTGACGGCAGAAAACTATGGCTACACCTTC
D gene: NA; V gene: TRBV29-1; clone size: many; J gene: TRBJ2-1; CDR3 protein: CSVEWPVDEQFF; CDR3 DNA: TGCAGCGTTGAGTGGCCAGTCGATGAGCAGTTCTTC
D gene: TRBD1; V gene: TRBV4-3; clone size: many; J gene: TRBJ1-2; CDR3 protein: CASSQTGQGAWGYTF; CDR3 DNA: TGCGCCAGCAGCCAAACGGGACAGGGGGCGTGGGGCTACACCTTC
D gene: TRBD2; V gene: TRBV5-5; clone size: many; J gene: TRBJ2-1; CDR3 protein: CASSLDSGRAPEQFF; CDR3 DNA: TGTGCCAGCAGCTTGGACAGCGGGAGGGCGCCTGAGCAGTTCTTC
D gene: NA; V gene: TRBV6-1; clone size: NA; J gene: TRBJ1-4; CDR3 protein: CASSTLDSIEKLFF; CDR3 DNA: TGTGCCAGCAGCACCCTGGACAGTATTGAAAAACTGTTTTTT
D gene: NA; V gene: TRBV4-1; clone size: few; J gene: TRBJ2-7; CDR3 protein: CASSPGLMRGEQYF; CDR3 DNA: TGCGCCAGCAGCCCAGGACTTATGAGGGGCGAGCAGTACTTC
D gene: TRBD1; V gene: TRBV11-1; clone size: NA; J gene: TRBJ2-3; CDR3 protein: CASSLRILRDRAPDTQYF; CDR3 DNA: TGTGCCAGCAGCCTACGTATTCTCCGGGACAGGGCCCCAGATACGCAGTATTTT
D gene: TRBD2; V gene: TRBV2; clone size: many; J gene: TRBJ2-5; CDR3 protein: CASSEYLGLAAQVRETQYF; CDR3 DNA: TGTGCCAGCAGTGAATATCTGGGACTAGCGGCCCAGGTTAGAGAGACCCAGTACTTC
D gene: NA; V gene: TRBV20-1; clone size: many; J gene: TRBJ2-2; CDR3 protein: CSASGPWGTGELFF; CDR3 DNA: TGCAGTGCTAGCGGACCTTGGGGCACCGGGGAGCTGTTTTTT
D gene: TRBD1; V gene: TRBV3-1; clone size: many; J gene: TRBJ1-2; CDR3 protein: CASSQDPRGPYGYTF; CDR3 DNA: TGTGCCAGCAGCCAAGATCCCAGGGGGCCCTATGGCTACACCTTC
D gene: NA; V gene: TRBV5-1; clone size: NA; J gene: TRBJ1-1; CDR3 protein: CASSATTVNTEAFF; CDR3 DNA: TGCGCCAGCAGCGCGACGACAGTGAACACTGAAGCTTTCTTT
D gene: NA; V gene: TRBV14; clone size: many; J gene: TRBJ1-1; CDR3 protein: CASTVGQNTEAFF; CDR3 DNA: TGTGCCAGCACGGTAGGCCAGAACACTGAAGCTTTCTTT
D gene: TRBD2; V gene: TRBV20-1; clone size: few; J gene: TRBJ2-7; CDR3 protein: CSARTSLAYEQYF; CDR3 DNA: TGCAGTGCTAGGACTAGCTTGGCCTACGAGCAGTACTTC
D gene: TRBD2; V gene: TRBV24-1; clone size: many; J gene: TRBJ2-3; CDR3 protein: CATSDPKGLARNTQYF; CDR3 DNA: TGTGCCACCAGTGACCCTAAGGGACTAGCCCGGAATACGCAGTATTTT
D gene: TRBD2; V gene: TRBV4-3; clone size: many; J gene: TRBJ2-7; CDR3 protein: CASSLGLAGGHEQYF; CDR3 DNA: TGCGCCAGCAGCCTGGGACTAGCGGGGGGACACGAGCAGTACTTC
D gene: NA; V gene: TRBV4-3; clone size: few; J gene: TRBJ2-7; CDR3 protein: CASSQDWGVGQYF; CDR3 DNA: TGCGCCAGCAGCCAAGATTGGGGGGTTGGGCAGTACTTC